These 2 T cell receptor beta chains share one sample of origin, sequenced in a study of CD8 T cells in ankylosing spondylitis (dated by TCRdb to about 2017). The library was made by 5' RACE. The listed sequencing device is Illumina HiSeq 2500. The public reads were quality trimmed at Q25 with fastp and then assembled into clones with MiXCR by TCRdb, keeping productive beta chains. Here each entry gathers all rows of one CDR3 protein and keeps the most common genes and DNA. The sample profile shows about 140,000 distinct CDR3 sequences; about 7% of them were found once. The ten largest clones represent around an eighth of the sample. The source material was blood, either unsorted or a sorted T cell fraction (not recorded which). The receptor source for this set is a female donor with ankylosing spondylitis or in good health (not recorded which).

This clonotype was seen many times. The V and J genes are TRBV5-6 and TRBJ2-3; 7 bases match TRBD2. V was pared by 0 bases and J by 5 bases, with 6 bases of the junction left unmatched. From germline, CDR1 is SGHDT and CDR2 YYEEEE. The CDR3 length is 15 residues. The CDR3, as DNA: TGTGCCAGCAGCTTGGGGCTAGCGGCGTTAGATACGCAGTATTTT. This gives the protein CASSLGLAALDTQYF. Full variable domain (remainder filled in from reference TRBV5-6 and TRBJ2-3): DAGVTQSPTHLIKTRGQQVTLRCSPKSGHDTVSWYQQALGQGPQFIFQYYEEEERQRGNFPDRFSGHQFPNYSSELNVNALLLGDSALYLCASSLGLAALDTQYFGPGTRLTVL.

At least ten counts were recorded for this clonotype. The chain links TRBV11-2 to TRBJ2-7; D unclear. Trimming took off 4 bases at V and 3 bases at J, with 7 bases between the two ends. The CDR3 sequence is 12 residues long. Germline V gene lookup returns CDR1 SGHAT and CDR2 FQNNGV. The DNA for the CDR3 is TGTGCCAGCAGCTGGCTAAGCTACGAGCAGTACTTC. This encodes CASSWLSYEQYF.